Following are 10 T cell receptor beta chains from one sample sequenced in a study of blood T cell repertoires in COVID-19. The assay was immunoSEQ multiplex PCR, and TCRdb's table has in-frame clones only and misses some. Of fewer than 400,000 clones in the sample, roughly 89% are singletons; the top ten hold 1.7%. Sample: PBMCs or T cells enriched from blood (not recorded which). The origin of the receptors is a woman aged 25 to 45 who had recovered from COVID-19.

The chain is built from TRBV4-1 and TRBJ2-3; tentatively, D is TRBD2 (5 bases). This CDR3 contains 16 residues. Trimming pared 4 bases from V and 2 bases from J, leaving 16 bases between. The germline V gene encodes CDR1 MGHRA and CDR2 YSYEKL. As DNA, the CDR3 is TGCGCCAGCAGCCCCCTGCGCAGCGGACCCACAGATACGCAGTATTTT. Amino acids: CASSPLRSGPTDTQYF.

J is TRBJ2-7 and V is TRBV5-1; D remains unclear. Germline lookup yields CDR1 SGHRS and CDR2 YFSETQ. The V gene lost 2 bases and the J gene lost 5 bases, with 14 bases spanning the gap. The length of the CDR3 is 14 residues. CDR3 in amino acids: CASSFDSRPDEQYF. DNA of the CDR3: TGCGCCAGCAGCTTTGACTCGAGGCCTGACGAGCAGTACTTC.

This clone was counted only a few times. The chain links TRBV24-1 to TRBJ2-1, with 7 bases identical to TRBD2. Losses at the gene ends were 5 bases for V and 4 bases for J; bases not matched to a gene: 13. Germline loops: CDR1 KGHDR, CDR2 SFDVKD. The CDR3 sequence is 17 residues long. In nucleotides, the CDR3 is TGTGCCACCAGTGTGGGCCTAGCGGTAGGGAGGTACAATGAGCAGTTCTTC. Translation: CATSVGLAVGRYNEQFF.

The gene calls are TRBV5-1 and TRBJ2-2; 9 nucleotides agree with TRBD1. The CDR3 has 15 amino acids. With 4 bases clipped from V and 6 bases from J, the junction kept 7 bases outside the gene matches. In germline, CDR1 is SGHRS, CDR2 YFSETQ. CDR3: CASSRSTGGSGELFF. The CDR3 nucleotides read TGCGCCAGCAGCCGTTCCACAGGGGGCTCCGGGGAGCTGTTTTTT.

V and J are TRBV2 and TRBJ2-3; D unclear. The ends were cut back, 6 bases at V and 2 bases at J, with 3 bases in the middle. CDR3 size: 11 residues. Germline V gene sequence: CDR1 SNHLY, CDR2 FYNNEI. As DNA, the CDR3 is TGTGCCAGCAGCCTCACAGATACGCAGTATTTT. Translated, it gives CASSLTDTQYF. The full variable domain, completed using reference TRBV2 and TRBJ2-3, is EPEVTQTPSHQVTQMGQEVILRCVPISNHLYFYWYRQILGQKVEFLVSFYNNEISEKSEIFDDQFSVERPDGSNFTLKIRSTKLEDSAMYFCASSLTDTQYFGPGTRLTVL.

The chain joins TRBV29-1 to TRBJ2-7; TRBD1 matches at 10 bases. From germline, CDR1 is SQVTM and CDR2 ANQGSEA. J lost 3 bases, V lost 3 bases, and 5 bases had no gene match. The CDR3 runs to 14 residues. The CDR3 protein is CSVEDRGSGYEQYF. The CDR3 DNA reads as TGCAGCGTTGAGGACAGGGGGTCTGGCTACGAGCAGTACTTC.

In this sample, this clone turned up a few times. V gene TRBV6-2 or TRBV6-3 combines with J gene TRBJ2-7, with 13 bases lining up with TRBD2. CDR1 is MNHEY and CDR2 is SVGEGT in the germline V gene. The CDR3 consists of 16 residues. Trimming at V came to 2 bases and at J to 5 bases, leaving 6 bases not matched to a gene. CDR3 in DNA: TGTGCCAGCAGTTACCAAGGACTAGCGGGAGCCCACGAGCAGTACTTC. Encoded protein: CASSYQGLAGAHEQYF.

This chain joins TRBV12-5 and TRBJ1-1, with D possibly TRBD1 on 6 matching bases. V shed 6 bases and J shed 0 bases, with 11 bases lying between them. The germline V gene has CDR1 LGHNT and CDR2 FRNRAP. The CDR3 has 14 residues. The CDR3 spells CASGKGGMNTEAFF. CDR3 nucleotides: TGTGCTAGTGGGAAGGGGGGGATGAACACTGAAGCTTTCTTT.

This CDR3 reads CASSQVGTLNYGYTF. In nucleotides, the CDR3 is TGTGCCAGCAGCCAAGTAGGGACACTTAACTATGGCTACACCTTC. The chain couples TRBV4-2 to TRBJ1-2, with a weak D call TRBD1 (6 bases). The CDR3 contains 15 residues. The V end lost 1 base, the J end lost 1 base, and 10 bases lay between the germline ends. CDR1 and CDR2 from the germline V gene are LGHNA and YNFKEQ.

Only one count was recorded for this clone. J is TRBJ2-1 and V is TRBV9, with 11 bases matching TRBD1. Germline loops: CDR1 SGDLS, CDR2 YYNGEE. The CDR3 loop spans 15 amino acids. J was trimmed by 7 bases and V by 2 bases; bases with no gene match: 5. CDR3 in DNA: TGTGCCAGCAGCGTGGTGGACAGGGGGCCAAATGAGCAGTTCTTC. Protein sequence: CASSVVDRGPNEQFF.